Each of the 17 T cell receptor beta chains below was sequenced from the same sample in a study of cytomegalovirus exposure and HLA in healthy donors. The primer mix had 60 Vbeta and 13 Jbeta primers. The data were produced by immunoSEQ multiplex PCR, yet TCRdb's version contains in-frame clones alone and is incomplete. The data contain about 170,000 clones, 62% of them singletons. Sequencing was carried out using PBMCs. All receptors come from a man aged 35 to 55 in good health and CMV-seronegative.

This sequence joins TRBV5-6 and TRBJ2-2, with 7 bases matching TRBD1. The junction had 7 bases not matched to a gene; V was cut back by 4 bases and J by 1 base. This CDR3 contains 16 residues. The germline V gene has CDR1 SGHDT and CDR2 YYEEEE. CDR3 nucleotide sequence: TGTGCCAGCAGCACCTTACAGGGGAGGAACACCGGGGAGCTGTTTTTT. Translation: CASSTLQGRNTGELFF. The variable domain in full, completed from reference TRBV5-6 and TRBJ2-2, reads DAGVTQSPTHLIKTRGQQVTLRCSPKSGHDTVSWYQQALGQGPQFIFQYYEEEERQRGNFPDRFSGHQFPNYSSELNVNALLLGDSALYLCASSTLQGRNTGELFFGEGSRLTVL.

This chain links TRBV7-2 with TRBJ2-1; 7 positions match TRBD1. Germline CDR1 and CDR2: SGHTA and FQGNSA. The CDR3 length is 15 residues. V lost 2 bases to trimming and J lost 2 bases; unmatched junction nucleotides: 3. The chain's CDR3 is CASSLMTGPYNEQFF. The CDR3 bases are TGTGCCAGCAGCTTAATGACAGGGCCCTACAATGAGCAGTTCTTC.

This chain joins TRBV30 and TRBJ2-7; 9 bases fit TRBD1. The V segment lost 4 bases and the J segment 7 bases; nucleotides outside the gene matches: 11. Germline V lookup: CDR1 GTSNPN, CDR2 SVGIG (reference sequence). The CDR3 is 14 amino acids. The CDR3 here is CAWKGDREAGEQYF. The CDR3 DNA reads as TGTGCCTGGAAGGGGGACAGGGAAGCAGGGGAGCAGTACTTC.

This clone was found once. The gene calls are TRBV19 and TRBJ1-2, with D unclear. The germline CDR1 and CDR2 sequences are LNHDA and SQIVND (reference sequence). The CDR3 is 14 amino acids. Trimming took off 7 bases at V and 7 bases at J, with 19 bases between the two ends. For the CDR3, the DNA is TGTGCCAGTAATCCGAGGAGAGGTCCCTCTGGCTACACCTTC. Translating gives CASNPRRGPSGYTF. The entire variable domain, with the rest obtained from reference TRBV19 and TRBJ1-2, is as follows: DGGITQSPKYLFRKEGQNVTLSCEQNLNHDAMYWYRQDPGQGLRLIYYSQIVNDFQKGDIAEGYSVSREKKESFPLTVTSAQKNPTAFYLCASNPRRGPSGYTFGSGTRLTVV.

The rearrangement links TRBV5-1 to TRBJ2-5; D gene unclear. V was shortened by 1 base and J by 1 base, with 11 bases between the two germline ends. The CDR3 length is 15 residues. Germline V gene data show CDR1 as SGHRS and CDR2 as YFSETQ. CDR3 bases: TGCGCCAGCAGCTTGTTTACAGAAATCCAAGAGACCCAGTACTTC. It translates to CASSLFTEIQETQYF.

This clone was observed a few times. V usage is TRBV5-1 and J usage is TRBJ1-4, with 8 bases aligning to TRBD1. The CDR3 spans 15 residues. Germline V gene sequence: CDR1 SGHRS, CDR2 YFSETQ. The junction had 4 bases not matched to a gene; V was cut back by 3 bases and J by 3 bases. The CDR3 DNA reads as TGCGCCAGCAGCTGGTTACAGGGGGCTAATGAAAAACTGTTTTTT. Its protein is CASSWLQGANEKLFF.

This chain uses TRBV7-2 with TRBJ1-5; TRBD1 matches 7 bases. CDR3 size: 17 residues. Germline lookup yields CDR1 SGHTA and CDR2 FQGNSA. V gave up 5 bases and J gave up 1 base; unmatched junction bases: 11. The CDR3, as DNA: TGTGCCAGCAGCAACCCGAGGAGGGGGCAGAGCAATCAGCCCCAGCATTTT. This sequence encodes CASSNPRRGQSNQPQHF. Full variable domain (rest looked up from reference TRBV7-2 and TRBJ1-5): GAGVSQSPSNKVTEKGKDVELRCDPISGHTALYWYRQSLGQGLEFLIYFQGNSAPDKSGLPSDRFSAERTGGSVSTLTIQRTQQEDSAVYLCASSNPRRGQSNQPQHFGDGTRLSIL.

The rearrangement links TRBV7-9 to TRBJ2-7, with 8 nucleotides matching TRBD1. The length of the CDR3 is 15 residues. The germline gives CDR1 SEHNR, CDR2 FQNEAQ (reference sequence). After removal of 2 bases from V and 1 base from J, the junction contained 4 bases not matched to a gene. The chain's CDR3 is CASSLSQGASYEQYF. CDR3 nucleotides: TGTGCCAGCAGCTTAAGCCAGGGGGCTTCCTACGAGCAGTACTTC.

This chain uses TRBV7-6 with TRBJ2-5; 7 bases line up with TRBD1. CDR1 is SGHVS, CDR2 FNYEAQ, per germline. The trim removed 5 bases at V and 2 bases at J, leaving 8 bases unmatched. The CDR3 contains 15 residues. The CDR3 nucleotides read TGTGCCAGCAGCGTTTCGGGACAGTCACAAGAGACCCAGTACTTC. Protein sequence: CASSVSGQSQETQYF.

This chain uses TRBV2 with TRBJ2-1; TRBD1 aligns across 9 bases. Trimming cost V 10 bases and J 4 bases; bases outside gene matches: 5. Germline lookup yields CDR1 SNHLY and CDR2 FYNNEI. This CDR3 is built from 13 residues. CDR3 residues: CATRDRAYNEQFF. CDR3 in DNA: TGTGCCACCCGGGACAGGGCGTACAATGAGCAGTTCTTC.

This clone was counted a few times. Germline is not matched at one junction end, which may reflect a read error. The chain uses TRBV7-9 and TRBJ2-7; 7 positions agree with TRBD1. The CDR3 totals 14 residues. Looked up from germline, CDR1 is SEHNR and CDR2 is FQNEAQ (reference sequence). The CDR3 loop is CSSSWGQSSYEQYF. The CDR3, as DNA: TGTTCCAGCAGCTGGGGACAGAGCTCCTACGAGCAGTACTTC.

This CDR3 reads CASSKACTAGAAYEQYF. DNA of the CDR3: TGTGCCAGCAGCAAAGCATGTACGGCAGGGGCAGCCTACGAGCAGTACTTC. V is TRBV21-1 and J is TRBJ2-5; whether TRBD1, the table's D call, matches the DNA was not checked. The DNA end is a closer match to TRBJ2-7, so the J assignment may be wrong. TRBV21-1 is designated a pseudogene. CDR3 size: 17 residues.

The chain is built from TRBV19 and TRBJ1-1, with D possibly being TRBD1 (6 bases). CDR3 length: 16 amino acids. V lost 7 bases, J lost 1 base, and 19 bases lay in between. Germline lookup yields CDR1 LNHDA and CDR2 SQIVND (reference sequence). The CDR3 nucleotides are TGTGCCAGTACCCACCTCGGGGGGGCAAGGAACACTGAAGCTTTCTTT. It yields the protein CASTHLGGARNTEAFF.

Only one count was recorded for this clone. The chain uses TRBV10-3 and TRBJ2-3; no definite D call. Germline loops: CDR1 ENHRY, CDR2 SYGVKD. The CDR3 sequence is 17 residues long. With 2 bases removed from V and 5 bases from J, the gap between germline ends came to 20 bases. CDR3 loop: CAISEPSEVERRDTQYF. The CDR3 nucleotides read TGTGCCATCAGTGAGCCCTCCGAGGTCGAACGGCGAGATACGCAGTATTTT.

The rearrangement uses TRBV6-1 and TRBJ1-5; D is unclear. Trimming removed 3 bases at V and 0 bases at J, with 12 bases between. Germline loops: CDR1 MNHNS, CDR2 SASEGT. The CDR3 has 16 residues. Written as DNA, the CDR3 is TGTGCCAGCAGTGACACCTACAGTTATAGCAATCAGCCCCAGCATTTT. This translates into CASSDTYSYSNQPQHF.

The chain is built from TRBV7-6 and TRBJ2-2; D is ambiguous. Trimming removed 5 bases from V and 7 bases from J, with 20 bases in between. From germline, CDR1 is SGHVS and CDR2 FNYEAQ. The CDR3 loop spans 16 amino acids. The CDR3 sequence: CASSPPKLVRVGELFF. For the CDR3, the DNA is TGTGCCAGCAGCCCCCCCAAGTTGGTACGGGTCGGGGAGCTGTTTTTT.

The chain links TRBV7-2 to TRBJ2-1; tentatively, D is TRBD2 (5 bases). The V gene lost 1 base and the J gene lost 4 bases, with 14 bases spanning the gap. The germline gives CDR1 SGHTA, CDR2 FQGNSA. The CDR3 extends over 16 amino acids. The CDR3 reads CASSLVGGRGYNEQFF. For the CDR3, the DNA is TGTGCCAGCAGCTTAGTGGGTGGGAGAGGGTACAATGAGCAGTTCTTC.